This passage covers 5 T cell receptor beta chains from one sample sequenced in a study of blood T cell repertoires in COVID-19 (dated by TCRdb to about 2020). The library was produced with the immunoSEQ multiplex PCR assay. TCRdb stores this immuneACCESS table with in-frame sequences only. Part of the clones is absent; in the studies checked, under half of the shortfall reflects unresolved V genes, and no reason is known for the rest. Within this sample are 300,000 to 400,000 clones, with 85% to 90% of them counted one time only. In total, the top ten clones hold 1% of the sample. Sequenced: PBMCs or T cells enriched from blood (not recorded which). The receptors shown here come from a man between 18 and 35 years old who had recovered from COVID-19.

The CDR3 region has the DNA TGTGCCAGCCGGCGCGGACTAAACACTGAAGCTTTCTTT. Translating it yields CASRRGLNTEAFF. The V and J genes are TRBV7-3 and TRBJ1-1; D not certain. CDR1 and CDR2 (germline): SGHTA, FQGTGA. This CDR3 region has 13 residues. V shed 8 bases and J shed 2 bases, with 12 bases lying between them.

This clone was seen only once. CDR3: CASSSGTAFTEAFF. CDR3 DNA: TGTGCCAGCAGCTCAGGGACAGCCTTCACTGAAGCTTTCTTT. The V gene is TRBV5-8, the J gene TRBJ1-1; 7 bases line up with TRBD1. V shed 3 bases, J shed 4 bases, and the junction held 6 bases outside the gene matches. Looked up from germline, CDR1 is SGHTS and CDR2 is YDEGEE. This CDR3 region has 14 residues.

The CDR3 is CASSLLDSENTEAFF. CDR3 nucleotides: TGTGCCAGCAGCTTACTAGACAGCGAGAACACTGAAGCTTTCTTT. This chain joins TRBV7-6 and TRBJ1-1; a weak D match, TRBD1 (5 bases). Germline V gives CDR1 SGHVS, CDR2 FNYEAQ. The CDR3 loop spans 15 amino acids. The germline V and J ends were trimmed by 2 bases and 1 base, with 11 bases remaining between them.

This CDR3 reads CASSPAAFTNSPLHF. Here the CDR3 DNA reads TGTGCCAGCAGCCCGGCGGCGTTCACCAATTCACCCCTCCACTTT. This chain links TRBV7-6 with TRBJ1-6, with no clear D. The germline gives CDR1 SGHVS, CDR2 FNYEAQ. The length of the CDR3 is 15 residues. V was trimmed by 5 bases and J by 7 bases, leaving 15 bases between them.

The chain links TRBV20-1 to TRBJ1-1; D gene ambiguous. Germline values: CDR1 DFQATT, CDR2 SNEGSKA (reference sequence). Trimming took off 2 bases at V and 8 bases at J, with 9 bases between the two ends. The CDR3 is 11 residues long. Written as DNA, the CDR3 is TGCAGTGCTAGACAGGAACGGGAAGCTTTCTTT. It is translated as CSARQEREAFF.